Reported below is one TCR beta chain. The source of the sample is a study of cytomegalovirus exposure and HLA in healthy donors. The CDR3 is 14 residues long. V was pared by 3 bases and J by 7 bases, with 11 bases of the junction left unmatched. Germline CDR1 GTSNPN, CDR2 SVGIG (reference sequence). The PCR used 60 Vbeta and 13 Jbeta primers. Using immunoSEQ multiplex PCR, the repertoire was profiled, and TCRdb retains in-frame clones only, with some absent. The sample shows over 200,000 clones, roughly 89% of them seen only once. The rearrangement links TRBV30 to TRBJ1-1; the match to TRBD1 covers 7 bases. The source is a woman aged 18 to 35 in good health and CMV-seronegative. The sample consisted of PBMCs. The CDR3 nucleotides read TGTGCCTGGAGGATCGGCCAGGGGGTCTTTGAAGCTTTCTTT. Translating gives CAWRIGQGVFEAFF.